This T cell receptor (beta chain) came from a study of blood T cell repertoires in COVID-19. Looking at the study overall: Specimens from acute and convalescent COVID-19 originated in the United States, Italy and Spain.

Only in-frame clones appear in the TCRdb table, and some are missing; sequencing was by immunoSEQ multiplex PCR. The sample consists of 150,000 to 200,000 clones, over 70% of them appearing once. Losses at the gene ends were 7 bases for V and 5 bases for J; bases not matched to a gene: 15. Germline CDR1 and CDR2: WSHSY and SAAADI. This CDR3 is built from 16 residues. The specimen was peripheral blood. The chain uses TRBV10-2 and TRBJ1-2, with 8 nucleotides matching TRBD1. The TCR originated in a woman older than 75 with active or convalescent COVID-19. The CDR3 here is CASTTGGELDWYGYTF. The CDR3 DNA reads as TGCGCCAGCACTACAGGGGGGGAACTCGATTGGTATGGCTACACCTTC.